This T cell receptor (beta chain) comes out of a study of blood T cell repertoires in COVID-19 (dated by TCRdb to between 2020 and 2021). In terms of the full investigation: Samples from collaborators originated in the United States, Italy and Spain and spanned both the acute and convalescent phases of COVID-19. The material from the prospective study consisted of cDNA or gDNA derived from T cells, B-cell-depleted T cells, or PBMCs. The dataset comprised deeply sampled blood TCRbeta repertoires from subjects exposed to, actively infected with, or recovered from COVID-19. A freely available public database, intended as a resource for researchers studying the immune response to SARS-CoV-2, is where the repertoires were released. Samples were obtained from the ongoing ImmuneRACE study (first 160 participants) and from approximately 1,200 subjects provided by 6 global collaborators. Nearly every sample came with metadata listing a de-identified subject ID, COVID-19 status, age in years and sex. HLA class I and class II types, where available, came from metadata supplied by the sample provider rather than from assay-based typing. The study at large found these results: The quantity of clinical and demographic metadata differed by source and by participant and was supplied without curation.

Points on this clone: The antigen this receptor binds is unknown. One base away there is no much larger clone; base qualities are not given.

In the prospective study, participants were about 18 to 95 years old, resided in under 30 geographic areas of the United States, and were enrolled through a virtual design. Cohort assignment in the prospective study relied on participant-reported clinical history from a screening survey and a study questionnaire. Recovered participants in ImmuneRACE Cohort 3 were defined as having two consecutive negative NP/OP PCR tests, clearance from a healthcare professional, or resolution of symptoms. Mobile phlebotomists in the prospective study collected whole blood, serum and a nasopharyngeal or oropharyngeal swab from every participant. Prospective study participants could optionally give additional blood draws and questionnaires over an approximately two-month period. Before DNA extraction, blood samples from the prospective study were shipped at room temperature or frozen. TCRbeta CDR3 regions were amplified from genomic DNA using the immunoSEQ Assay, a bias-controlled multiplex PCR. As for the authors' bioinformatics: The number of nucleated cells in each sample was estimated from the amplification of reference gene primers within the assay. To quantify the absolute abundance of each unique TCRbeta CDR3 rearrangement, sequence reads were collapsed and filtered. For each sample, productive Simpson clonality was calculated as the square root of Simpson's diversity index over productive rearrangements. Held by TCRdb, this immuneACCESS table contains in-frame sequences only and omits some clones. Under half of the omission traces to an unresolved V gene where checked; the cause of the rest is unknown. Clonal size and the V and J genes are those of that table, whereas D and trimming came from the DNA. The sample profile shows approximately 210,000 clones; roughly 90% of them were found once. Around 2.4% of the sample is in the top ten clones.

Sequences were obtained from PBMCs or T cells enriched from blood (not recorded which). This TCR derives from a woman under 40 who had recovered from COVID-19.

The DNA reads as follows: TGTGCCAGCAGTGAACGGCAGGGTAGGGACACCATATATTTT. This sequence encodes CASSERQGRDTIYF. The rearranged chain carries TRBV2 and TRBJ1-3; TRBD1 might be the D gene, on 5 matching bases. CDR1 is given as SNHLY and CDR2 as FYNNEI, both from the germline V gene. V sheds 2 bases and J sheds 8 bases, leaving 13 bases between their ends. The CDR3 numbers 14 residues from cysteine through phenylalanine. Of all the DNA, just the CDR3 is kept, 42 bases in frame from base 1. The CDR3, completed at both ends by the reference TRBV2 and TRBJ1-3 genes, gives the full variable domain EPEVTQTPSHQVTQMGQEVILRCVPISNHLYFYWYRQILGQKVEFLVSFYNNEISEKSEIFDDQFSVERPDGSNFTLKIRSTKLEDSAMYFCASSERQGRDTIYFGEGSWLTVV.